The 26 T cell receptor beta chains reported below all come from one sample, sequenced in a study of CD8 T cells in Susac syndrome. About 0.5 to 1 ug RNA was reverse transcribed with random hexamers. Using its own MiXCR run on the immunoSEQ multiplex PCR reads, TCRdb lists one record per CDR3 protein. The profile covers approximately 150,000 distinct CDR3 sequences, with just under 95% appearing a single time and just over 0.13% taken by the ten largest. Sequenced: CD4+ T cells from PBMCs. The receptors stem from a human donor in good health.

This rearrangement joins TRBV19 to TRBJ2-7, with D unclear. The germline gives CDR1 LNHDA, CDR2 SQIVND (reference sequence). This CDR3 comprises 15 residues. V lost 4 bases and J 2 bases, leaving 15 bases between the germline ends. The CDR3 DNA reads TGTGCCAGTAGTAGCGGTACCCGGTCTACCTACGAGCAGTACTTC. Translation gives CASSSGTRSTYEQYF. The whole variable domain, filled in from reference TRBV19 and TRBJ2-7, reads DGGITQSPKYLFRKEGQNVTLSCEQNLNHDAMYWYRQDPGQGLRLIYYSQIVNDFQKGDIAEGYSVSREKKESFPLTVTSAQKNPTAFYLCASSSGTRSTYEQYFGPGTRLTVT.

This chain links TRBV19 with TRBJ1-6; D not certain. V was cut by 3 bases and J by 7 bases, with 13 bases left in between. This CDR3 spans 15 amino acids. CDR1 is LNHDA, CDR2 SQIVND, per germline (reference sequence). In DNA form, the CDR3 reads TGTGCCAGTAGTATTGGTGGAAAGGGAAATTCACCCCTCCACTTT. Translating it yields CASSIGGKGNSPLHF.

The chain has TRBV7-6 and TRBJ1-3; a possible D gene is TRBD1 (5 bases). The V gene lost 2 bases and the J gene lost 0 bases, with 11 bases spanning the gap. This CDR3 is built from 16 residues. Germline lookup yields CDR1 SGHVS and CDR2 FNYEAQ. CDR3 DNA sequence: TGTGCCAGCAGCTTAAGCCAGGGTATCTCTGGAAACACCATATATTTT. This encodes CASSLSQGISGNTIYF.

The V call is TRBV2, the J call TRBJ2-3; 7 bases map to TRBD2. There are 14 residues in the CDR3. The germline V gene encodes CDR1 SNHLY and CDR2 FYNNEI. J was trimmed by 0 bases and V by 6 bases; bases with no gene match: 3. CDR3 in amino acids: CASRWRGSTDTQYF. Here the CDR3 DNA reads TGTGCCAGCAGGTGGCGGGGGAGCACAGATACGCAGTATTTT.

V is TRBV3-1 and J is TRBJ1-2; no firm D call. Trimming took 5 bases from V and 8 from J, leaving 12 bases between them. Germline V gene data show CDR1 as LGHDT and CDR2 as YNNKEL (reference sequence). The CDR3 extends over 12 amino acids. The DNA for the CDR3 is TGTGCCAGCAGCGACTGGCGGTTCGGCTACACCTTC. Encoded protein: CASSDWRFGYTF.

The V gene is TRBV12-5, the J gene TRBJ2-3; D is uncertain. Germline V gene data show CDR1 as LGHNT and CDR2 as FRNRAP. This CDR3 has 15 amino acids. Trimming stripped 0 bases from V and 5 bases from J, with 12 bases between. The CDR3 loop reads CASGLVRIALDTQYF. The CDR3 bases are TGTGCTAGTGGTTTGGTAAGGATAGCCCTAGATACGCAGTATTTT.

The CDR3 loop is CASRLSTSGNTIYF. CDR3 nucleotide sequence: TGCGCCAGCAGGTTGTCAACTTCTGGAAACACCATATATTTT. J is TRBJ1-3 and V is TRBV5-1, with no clear D. The germline V gene encodes CDR1 SGHRS and CDR2 YFSETQ. V lost 5 bases, J lost 1 base, and 10 bases lay in between. The CDR3 length is 14 residues. Full variable domain (missing parts from reference TRBV5-1 and TRBJ1-3): KAGVTQTPRYLIKTRGQQVTLSCSPISGHRSVSWYQQTPGQGLQFLFEYFSETQRNKGNFPGRFSGRQFSNSRSEMNVSTLELGDSALYLCASRLSTSGNTIYFGEGSWLTVV.

The CDR3 bases are TGTGCCGGACAGGGTCGAAAGACCCAGTACTTC. This translates into CAGQGRKTQYF. This rearrangement joins TRBV27 to TRBJ2-5; the match to TRBD1 covers 8 bases. CDR1 is MNHEY, CDR2 SMNVEV, per germline (reference sequence). The CDR3 has 11 amino acids. Losses at the gene ends were 11 bases for V and 6 bases for J; bases not matched to a gene: 5.

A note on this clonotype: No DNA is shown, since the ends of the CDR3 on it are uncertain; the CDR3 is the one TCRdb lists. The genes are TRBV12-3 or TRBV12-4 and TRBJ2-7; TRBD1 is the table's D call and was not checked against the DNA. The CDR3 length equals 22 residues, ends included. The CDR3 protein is CASSPGDGSYEQYFGSWNSQYF.

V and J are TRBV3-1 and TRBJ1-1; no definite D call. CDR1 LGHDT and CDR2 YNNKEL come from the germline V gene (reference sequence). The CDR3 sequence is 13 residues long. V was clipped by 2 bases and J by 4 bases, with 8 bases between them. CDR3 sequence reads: CASSQREGTEAFF. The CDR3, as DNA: TGTGCCAGCAGCCAAAGGGAGGGCACTGAAGCTTTCTTT.

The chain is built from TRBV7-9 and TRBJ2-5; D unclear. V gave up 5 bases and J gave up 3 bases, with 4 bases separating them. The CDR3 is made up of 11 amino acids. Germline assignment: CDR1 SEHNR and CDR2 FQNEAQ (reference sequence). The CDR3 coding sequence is TGTGCCAGCAGCACAAAAGAGACCCAGTACTTC. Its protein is CASSTKETQYF. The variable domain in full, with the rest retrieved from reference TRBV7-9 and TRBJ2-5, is DTGVSQNPRHKITKRGQNVTFRCDPISEHNRLYWYRQTLGQGPEFLTYFQNEAQLEKSRLLSDRFSAERPKGSFSTLEIQRTEQGDSAMYLCASSTKETQYFGPGTRLLVL.

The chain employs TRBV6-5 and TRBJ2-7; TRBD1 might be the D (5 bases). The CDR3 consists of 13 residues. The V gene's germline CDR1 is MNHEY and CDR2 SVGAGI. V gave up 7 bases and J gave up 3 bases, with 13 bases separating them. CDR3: CASTPAGNYEQYF. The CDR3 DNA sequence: TGTGCCAGCACCCCCGCAGGGAACTACGAGCAGTACTTC.

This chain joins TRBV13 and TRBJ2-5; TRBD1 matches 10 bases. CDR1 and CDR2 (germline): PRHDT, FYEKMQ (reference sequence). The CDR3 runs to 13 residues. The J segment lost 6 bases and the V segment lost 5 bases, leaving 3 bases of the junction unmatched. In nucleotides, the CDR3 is TGTGCCAGCAGCCCAGACAGGGGGCAGACCCAGTACTTC. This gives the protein CASSPDRGQTQYF.

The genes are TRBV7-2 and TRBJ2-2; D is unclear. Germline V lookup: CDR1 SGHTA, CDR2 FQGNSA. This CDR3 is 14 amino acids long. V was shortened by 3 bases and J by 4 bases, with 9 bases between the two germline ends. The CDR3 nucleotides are TGTGCCAGCAGCTTTGAAGGAATCACCGGGGAGCTGTTTTTT. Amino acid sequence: CASSFEGITGELFF.

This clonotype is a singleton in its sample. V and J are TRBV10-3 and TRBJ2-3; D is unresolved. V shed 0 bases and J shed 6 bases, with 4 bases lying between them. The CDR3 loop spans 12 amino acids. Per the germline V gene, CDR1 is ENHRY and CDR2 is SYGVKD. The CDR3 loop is CAISESADTQYF. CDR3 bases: TGTGCCATCAGTGAGTCGGCGGATACGCAGTATTTT.

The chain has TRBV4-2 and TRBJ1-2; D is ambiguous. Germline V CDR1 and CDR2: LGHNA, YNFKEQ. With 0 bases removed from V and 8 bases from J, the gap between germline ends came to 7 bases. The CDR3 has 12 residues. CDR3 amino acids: CASSQESRGYTF. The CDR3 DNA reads TGTGCCAGCAGCCAAGAGTCAAGAGGCTACACCTTC.

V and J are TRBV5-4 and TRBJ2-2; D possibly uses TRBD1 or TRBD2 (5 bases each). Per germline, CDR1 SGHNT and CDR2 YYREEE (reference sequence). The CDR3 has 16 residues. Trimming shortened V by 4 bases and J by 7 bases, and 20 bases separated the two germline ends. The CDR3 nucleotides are TGTGCCAGCAGCCCTAGTCGGCAGGGTGGGGGCGGGGAGCTGTTTTTT. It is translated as CASSPSRQGGGGELFF.

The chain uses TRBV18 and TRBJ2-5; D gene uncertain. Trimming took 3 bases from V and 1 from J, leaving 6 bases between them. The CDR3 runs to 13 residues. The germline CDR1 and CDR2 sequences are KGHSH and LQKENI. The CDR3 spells CASSPVAQETQYF. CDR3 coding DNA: TGTGCCAGCTCACCCGTCGCCCAAGAGACCCAGTACTTC. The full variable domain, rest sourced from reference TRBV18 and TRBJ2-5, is NAGVMQNPRHLVRRRGQEARLRCSPMKGHSHVYWYRQLPEEGLKFMVYLQKENIIDESGMPKERFSAEFPKEGPSILRIQQVVRGDSAAYFCASSPVAQETQYFGPGTRLLVL.

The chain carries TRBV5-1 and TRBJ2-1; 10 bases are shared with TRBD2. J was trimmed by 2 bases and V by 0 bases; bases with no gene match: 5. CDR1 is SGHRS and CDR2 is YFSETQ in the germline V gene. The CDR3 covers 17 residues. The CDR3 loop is CASSLALAGGAYNEQFF. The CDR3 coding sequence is TGCGCCAGCAGCTTGGCTTTAGCGGGGGGCGCCTACAATGAGCAGTTCTTC.

CDR3 region: CASSVTTGADINEQFF. The CDR3 coding sequence is TGTGCCAGCAGTGTAACAACAGGGGCGGATATCAATGAGCAGTTCTTC. The chain joins TRBV28 to TRBJ2-1, with TRBD1 matching 7 bases. Trimming took 5 bases from V and 6 from J; bases not matched to a gene: 13. The CDR3 is 16 residues long. Per the germline V gene, CDR1 is MDHEN and CDR2 is SYDVKM.

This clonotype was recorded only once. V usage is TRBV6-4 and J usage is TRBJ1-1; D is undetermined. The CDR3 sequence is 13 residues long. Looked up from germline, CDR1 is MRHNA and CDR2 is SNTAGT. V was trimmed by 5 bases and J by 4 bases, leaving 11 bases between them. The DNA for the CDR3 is TGTGCCAGCAGTCGGTCATCCGGCACTGAAGCTTTCTTT. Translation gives CASSRSSGTEAFF.

CDR3 in DNA: TGCAGTGCAACCACCGGGACGGGCTACGAGCAGTACTTC. This translates into CSATTGTGYEQYF. The V call is TRBV20-1, the J call TRBJ2-7; D is perhaps TRBD1 or TRBD2 (5 bases each). Germline values: CDR1 DFQATT, CDR2 SNEGSKA (reference sequence). V lost 6 bases, J lost 3 bases, and 15 bases lay in between. The CDR3 is 13 residues long.

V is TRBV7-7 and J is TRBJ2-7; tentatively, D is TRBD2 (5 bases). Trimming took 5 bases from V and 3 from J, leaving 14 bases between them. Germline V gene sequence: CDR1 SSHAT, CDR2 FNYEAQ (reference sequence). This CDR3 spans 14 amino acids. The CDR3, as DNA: TGTGCCAGCAGCCCCTCACCCGGAGGCTACGAGCAGTACTTC. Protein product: CASSPSPGGYEQYF.

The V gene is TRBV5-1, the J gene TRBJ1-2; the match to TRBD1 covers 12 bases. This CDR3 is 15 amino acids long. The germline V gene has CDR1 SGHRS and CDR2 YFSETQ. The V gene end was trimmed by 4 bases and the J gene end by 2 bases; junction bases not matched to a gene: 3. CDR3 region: CASSEGTGGNYGYTF. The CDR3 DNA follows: TGCGCCAGCAGCGAGGGGACAGGGGGCAACTATGGCTACACCTTC.

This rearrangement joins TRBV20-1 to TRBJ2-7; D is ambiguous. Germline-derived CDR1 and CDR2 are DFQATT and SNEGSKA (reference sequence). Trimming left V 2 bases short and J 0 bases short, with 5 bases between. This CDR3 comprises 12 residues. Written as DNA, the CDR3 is TGCAGTGCTAGACAGAGCTCCTACGAGCAGTACTTC. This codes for CSARQSSYEQYF.

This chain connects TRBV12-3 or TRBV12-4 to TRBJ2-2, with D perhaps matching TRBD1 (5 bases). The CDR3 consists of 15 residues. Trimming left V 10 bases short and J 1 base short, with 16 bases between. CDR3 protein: CATKSLTGNTGELFF. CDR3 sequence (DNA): TGTGCCACCAAGTCCCTCACAGGGAACACCGGGGAGCTGTTTTTT.